The 22 T cell receptor beta chains in this list originate from one sample, sequenced in a study of CD8 T cells in ankylosing spondylitis. TCRdb independently ran MiXCR on the 5' RACE reads; one entry per CDR3 protein. The top ten clones hold around 7.8% of a sample with roughly 280,000 distinct CDR3 sequences, 20% of them seen once. Sequenced sample: blood, either unsorted or a sorted T cell fraction (not recorded which). Receptors originate from a male donor with ankylosing spondylitis or in good health (not recorded which).

This CDR3 is CASSEALGPDTQYF. CDR3 in DNA: TGTGCCAGCAGTGAGGCTCTGGGCCCAGATACGCAGTATTTT. This chain uses TRBV6-1 with TRBJ2-3; no clear D. The CDR3 consists of 14 residues. The V and J ends lost 3 bases and 4 bases respectively, with 11 bases between them. Germline CDR1 and CDR2: MNHNS and SASEGT.

The chain joins TRBV20-1 to TRBJ2-7; 7 nucleotides agree with TRBD1. CDR1 and CDR2 from the germline V gene are DFQATT and SNEGSKA (reference sequence). The CDR3 is 12 amino acids. The trim removed 1 base at V and 7 bases at J, leaving 4 bases unmatched. CDR3 sequence (DNA): TGCAGTGCTAGAGCGGCAGGGGGTGAGCAGTACGTC. Translation gives CSARAAGGEQYV.

This clonotype was seen more than once but under ten times. CDR3 nucleotide sequence: TGTGCCAGCACCTCAGCGGGGGCGTACAATGAGCAGTTCTTC. This translates into CASTSAGAYNEQFF. The chain is built from TRBV6-2 or TRBV6-3 and TRBJ2-1, with 8 bases that match TRBD2. The V segment lost 7 bases and the J segment 4 bases; nucleotides outside the gene matches: 6. The CDR3 runs 14 residues. Germline loops: CDR1 MNHEY, CDR2 SVGEGT.

V gene TRBV20-1 combines with J gene TRBJ2-3, with TRBD2 as a possible D gene (6 bases). Germline V gene lookup returns CDR1 DFQATT and CDR2 SNEGSKA (reference sequence). The V gene lost 0 bases and the J gene lost 0 bases, with 10 bases spanning the gap. This CDR3 region has 15 residues. The CDR3 nucleotides read TGCAGTGCTAGAGACACCGGGACTAGCACAGATACGCAGTATTTT. Translated: CSARDTGTSTDTQYF.

This clonotype has only a few counts. The V gene is TRBV7-2, the J gene TRBJ2-1, with D perhaps matching TRBD1 (5 bases). The CDR3 spans 15 residues. V lost 1 base, J lost 6 bases, and 13 bases lay in between. The germline CDR1 and CDR2 sequences are SGHTA and FQGNSA. The DNA for the CDR3 is TGTGCCAGCAGCTTAGGGGGCCAGAGTGGCAATGAGCAGTTCTTC. It is translated as CASSLGGQSGNEQFF.

This clonotype was seen a handful of times. The chain couples TRBV7-6 to TRBJ2-3; 7 bases agree with TRBD1. The length of the CDR3 is 14 residues. Germline V gene lookup returns CDR1 SGHVS and CDR2 FNYEAQ. The ends lost 5 bases at V and 6 bases at J; junction bases unmatched: 8. The CDR3 is CASSRTGVGDTQYF. In DNA, the CDR3 is TGTGCCAGCAGCCGAACAGGGGTTGGGGATACGCAGTATTTT.

This clonotype has ten or more counts. The chain is built from TRBV20-1 and TRBJ2-1; D not certain. The CDR3 covers 11 residues. The germline V gene has CDR1 DFQATT and CDR2 SNEGSKA (reference sequence). The V end lost 3 bases, the J end lost 5 bases, and 5 bases lay between the germline ends. The CDR3 spells CSARSDNEQFF. The CDR3 nucleotides are TGCAGTGCTAGGTCGGACAATGAGCAGTTCTTC.

The rearrangement links TRBV6-1 to TRBJ2-7; D gene unclear. V lost 3 bases and J 2 bases, leaving 5 bases between the germline ends. Germline CDR1 and CDR2: MNHNS and SASEGT. This CDR3 region has 12 residues. DNA for the CDR3: TGTGCCAGCAGTGATGGTCCCTACGAGCAGTACGTC. It codes for CASSDGPYEQYV.

This clonotype came up a few times. V gene TRBV7-2 combines with J gene TRBJ1-2; 10 positions agree with TRBD1. Germline CDR1 reads SGHTA; CDR2 reads FQGNSA. The CDR3 extends over 15 amino acids. Germline trimming cut 3 bases from V and 1 base from J; bases unmatched to any gene: 2. The CDR3 DNA reads TGTGCCAGCAGCTTGGGGACAGGGGTTAACTATGGCTACACCTTC. Protein product: CASSLGTGVNYGYTF.

V usage is TRBV24-1 and J usage is TRBJ2-1; TRBD2 matches at 7 bases. V lost 9 bases to trimming and J lost 0 bases; unmatched junction nucleotides: 7. Germline loops: CDR1 KGHDR, CDR2 SFDVKD. The CDR3 runs to 15 residues. CDR3 region: CATRKSGASYNEQFF. DNA for the CDR3: TGTGCCACCCGCAAAAGCGGGGCCTCCTACAATGAGCAGTTCTTC.

This clonotype was detected a few times. This chain links TRBV6-1 with TRBJ1-4, with 9 bases that match TRBD1. Losses at the gene ends were 5 bases for V and 7 bases for J; bases not matched to a gene: 8. The germline V gene encodes CDR1 MNHNS and CDR2 SASEGT. The CDR3 loop spans 15 amino acids. The CDR3 DNA sequence: TGTGCCAGCAGTCAGCCGGGACAGGGTAGTGAAAAACTGTTTTTT. Translation: CASSQPGQGSEKLFF.

This chain connects TRBV20-1 to TRBJ2-1, with TRBD2 identical over 13 bases. Germline loops: CDR1 DFQATT, CDR2 SNEGSKA (reference sequence). Trimming cost V 6 bases and J 6 bases; bases outside gene matches: 14. The CDR3 is 17 amino acids. CDR3 sequence: CSALSPRTSGSTNEQFF. The DNA of the CDR3 is TGCAGTGCGTTAAGTCCGCGGACTAGCGGGAGTACCAATGAGCAGTTCTTC.

The chain uses TRBV27 and TRBJ2-2; 8 nucleotides match TRBD2. With V trimmed by 10 bases and J by 6 bases, 10 bases remained unmatched. Germline V gene data show CDR1 as MNHEY and CDR2 as SMNVEV (reference sequence). CDR3 length equals 14 residues. The CDR3 loop reads CATRLGSGAGELFF. CDR3 DNA sequence: TGTGCCACCCGATTGGGTAGCGGGGCCGGGGAGCTGTTTTTT.

This clonotype occurred a few times. The V call is TRBV5-1, the J call TRBJ2-1; the D is unclear. CDR1 and CDR2 (germline): SGHRS, YFSETQ. V lost 0 bases to trimming and J lost 11 bases, with 12 bases between them. The CDR3 covers 13 residues. This CDR3 is CASSLAGEVQQFF. CDR3 DNA: TGCGCCAGCAGCTTGGCCGGCGAAGTCCAGCAGTTCTTC. Full variable domain (outside the CDR3, taken from reference TRBV5-1 and TRBJ2-1): KAGVTQTPRYLIKTRGQQVTLSCSPISGHRSVSWYQQTPGQGLQFLFEYFSETQRNKGNFPGRFSGRQFSNSRSEMNVSTLELGDSALYLCASSLAGEVQQFFGPGTRLTVL.

This chain connects TRBV7-9 to TRBJ2-6; a weak D match, TRBD2 (5 bases). The CDR3 runs to 15 residues. Germline values: CDR1 SEHNR, CDR2 FQNEAQ (reference sequence). Trimming cost V 4 bases and J 1 base, with 8 bases left between them. The DNA for the CDR3 is TGTGCCAGCAGCTACCGGGGATCTGGGGCCAACGTCCTGACTTTC. Translated, it gives CASSYRGSGANVLTF.

The chain is built from TRBV28 and TRBJ1-5; D not resolved. In germline, CDR1 is MDHEN, CDR2 SYDVKM. The CDR3 is made up of 16 amino acids. The V gene lost 5 bases and the J gene lost 4 bases, with 18 bases spanning the gap. The CDR3 DNA sequence: TGTGCCAGCAGTGCCCTAGTCCCGGCCCTGAATCAGCCCCAGCATTTT. Protein: CASSALVPALNQPQHF.

This clonotype has more than one count but fewer than ten. V and J are TRBV28 and TRBJ1-6; D is uncertain. Trimming took off 7 bases at V and 10 bases at J, with 17 bases between the two ends. CDR1 and CDR2 from the germline V gene are MDHEN and SYDVKM. This CDR3 has 14 amino acids. The CDR3 region has the DNA TGTGCCAGCAATGGGAACCATTTTGAATCACCCCTCCACTTT. Protein: CASNGNHFESPLHF.

V and J are TRBV5-1 and TRBJ2-1, with TRBD1 as a possible D gene (5 bases). The CDR3 is made up of 15 amino acids. Germline CDR1 is SGHRS and CDR2 is YFSETQ. V was clipped by 3 bases and J by 4 bases, with 14 bases between them. CDR3 sequence (DNA): TGCGCCAGCAGCTCCTCCTCAGGGCTATACAATGAGCAGTTCTTC. This gives the protein CASSSSSGLYNEQFF.

The table lists this clonotype with a few counts. J is TRBJ2-1 and V is TRBV29-1; 11 bases agree with TRBD1. Trimming at V came to 6 bases and at J to 4 bases, leaving 5 bases not matched to a gene. The CDR3 extends over 14 amino acids. In germline, CDR1 is SQVTM, CDR2 ANQGSEA. The CDR3 DNA sequence: TGCAGCGTCGTCCGGGACAGGGGGTACAATGAGCAGTTCTTC. The encoded protein is CSVVRDRGYNEQFF.

This CDR3 is CASSPPGLAQMILTDTQYF. The CDR3 DNA sequence: TGTGCCAGCAGTCCTCCCGGACTAGCCCAGATGATCCTTACAGATACGCAGTATTTT. The rearrangement links TRBV27 to TRBJ2-3; 8 positions match TRBD2. With V trimmed by 5 bases and J by 3 bases, 19 bases remained unmatched. Germline lookup yields CDR1 MNHEY and CDR2 SMNVEV (reference sequence). This CDR3 is built from 19 residues.

The sample holds a few counts of this clonotype. The CDR3 DNA reads TGCGCCAGCAGCTTCTCTGCTAACTCTAATCAAGAGACCCAGTACTTC. It translates to CASSFSANSNQETQYF. This chain uses TRBV5-1 with TRBJ2-5; D uncertain. Germline V CDR1 and CDR2: SGHRS, YFSETQ. The CDR3 spans 16 residues. V was cut by 2 bases and J by 2 bases, with 16 bases left in between.

This chain joins TRBV11-2 and TRBJ2-1, with D unresolved. The CDR3 runs 13 residues. Germline assignment: CDR1 SGHAT and CDR2 FQNNGV. Trimming took off 2 bases at V and 9 bases at J, with 11 bases between the two ends. Here the CDR3 DNA reads TGTGCCAGCAGCTTATCGAGGTCGGGTGAGCAGTTCTTC. It codes for CASSLSRSGEQFF.